A selection of T cell receptor beta chains follows, all from one sample in a study of shared clonotypes between healthy human individuals. TCRdb's copy holds only in-frame clones and misses some; the assay was immunoSEQ multiplex PCR. The table includes about 450,000 clones, around 79% detected once. Sample: PBMCs. The origin of the receptors is a woman in her thirties or forties in good health. Some clones in this sample may be carry-over from other donors' samples. Each CDR3 is given with its conserved first and last residue. The D gene is left open where the match is weak. The listing skips clone size in some rows; elsewhere it reads once, few, many or a size class.

j_call d_call clone_size v_call cdr3_nt cdr3_aa
TRBJ2-3 TRBD2 . TRBV5-4 TGTGCCAGCAGCTCCGGACCGGGACTAGCGGGAGTCTCTAGCACAGATACGCAGTATTTT CASSSGPGLAGVSSTDTQYF
TRBJ2-6 . . TRBV5-1 TGCGCCAGCAGCACCTACTACAGGGGAGGTTTGAGTGGGGCCAACGTCCTGACTTTC CASSTYYRGGLSGANVLTF
TRBJ2-7 . once TRBV14 TGTGCCAGCAGCCGAGGATTTAGCGGAACCTACGAGCAGTACTTC CASSRGFSGTYEQYF
TRBJ2-7 . . TRBV29-1 TGCAGCGTTGTCGACCCCATCTCCTACGAGCAGTACTTC CSVVDPISYEQYF
TRBJ1-5 . . TRBV5-1 TGCGCCAGCAGCTTGGAAGGGGCTTATCATCAGCCCCAGCATTTT CASSLEGAYHQPQHF
TRBJ1-5 TRBD1 once TRBV5-6 TGTGCCAGCAGCTTGGGACAGGGACATAGCAATCAGCCCCAGCATTTT CASSLGQGHSNQPQHF
TRBJ2-2 TRBD2 . TRBV5-1 TGCGCCAGCAGCGCCGGGACTATAGACACCGGGGAGCTGTTTTTT CASSAGTIDTGELFF
TRBJ2-7 . many TRBV18 TGTGCCAGCTCACCACTTGGTTCTTCCCACGAGCAGTACTTC CASSPLGSSHEQYF
TRBJ2-2 . . TRBV7-3 TGTGCCAGCAGCCCGGACAGCATCTCCGGGGAGCTGTTTTTT CASSPDSISGELFF
TRBJ2-5 . . TRBV11-2 TGTGCCAGCAGCTTCTTACCCGGGACCCAGTTAGAGACCCAGTACTTC CASSFLPGTQLETQYF
TRBJ1-5 . once TRBV6-5 TGTGCCAGCAGTACAACCGGGACACTTAATCAGCCCCAGCATTTT CASSTTGTLNQPQHF
TRBJ2-1 TRBD2 once TRBV6-1 TGTGCCAGCAGGACCAGACTAGCGGGAGTGGATGAGCAGTTCTTC CASRTRLAGVDEQFF
TRBJ1-4 . . TRBV5-1 TGCGCCAGCAGCCTCAGTGATGCGAGGAATGAAAAACTGTTTTTT CASSLSDARNEKLFF
TRBJ2-7 TRBD1 . TRBV7-2 TGTGCCAGCAGCTTTGACAGGGTGTCCCTCGAGCAGTACTTC CASSFDRVSLEQYF
TRBJ1-5 . . TRBV19 TGTGCCAGTAGTGGGGGGGCTAATAGCAATCAGCCCCAGCATTTT CASSGGANSNQPQHF
TRBJ2-1 TRBD2 few TRBV7-9 TGTGCCAGCAGCCATAGACTAGCGGAGACCAATGAGCAGTTCTTC CASSHRLAETNEQFF
TRBJ2-3 TRBD2 . TRBV5-5 TGTGCCAGCAGCTATACAGCGGGAGTGGTAGATACGCAGTATTTT CASSYTAGVVDTQYF
TRBJ2-7 . . TRBV11-2 TGTGCCAGCAGCCTCGAACGGAGGGCGGGGAACTACGAGCAGTACTTC CASSLERRAGNYEQYF
TRBJ2-3 . . TRBV5-1 TGCGCCAGCAGCTTCTGGGGGGCTGGGCGACCAGATACGCAGTATTTT CASSFWGAGRPDTQYF
TRBJ2-7 TRBD1 . TRBV19 TGTGCCAGTAGTATGCAATCGGGACAGGGAAATTACGAGCAGTACTTC CASSMQSGQGNYEQYF